This T cell receptor (beta chain) is from a study of blood T cells in healthy people across ages. Study-wide results and caveats: One million T cells yielded diversity estimates that were considered underestimates.

The CDR3 runs 12 residues. Per germline, CDR1 SEHNR and CDR2 FQNEAQ (reference sequence). Healthy Caucasian individuals from Russia aged about 6 to 100 served as donors. A second about 6 to 12 cycle PCR used barcoded and J-beta primers. Every single cDNA molecule received a tag from a template-switch adaptor with 12 random nucleotides. Each sample yielded at least 3 million CDR3-containing paired-end reads. TCRdb used MiXCR to reprocess the 5' RACE reads, holding one entry per CDR3 protein. The sample contains about 830,000 distinct CDR3 sequences, roughly 50% of which appear only once. As concerns this clonotype: What it binds is not known.

What was sequenced was blood. This chain connects TRBV7-9 to TRBJ2-1, with D unclear. The J call may be incorrect, as the DNA end agrees better with TRBJ2-7. This TCR came from a man younger than 40 in good health. As DNA, the CDR3 is TGTGCCAGCAGCCCGATCTACAATGAGCAGTACTTC. Translation: CASSPIYNEQYF.